This TCR beta chain emerged from a study of monozygotic twins with inflammatory bowel disease. An amount of 3500 ng of total RNA was used for each TCR library. TCRdb processed the 5' RACE reads again and assigns one entry to each CDR3 protein, with no DNA. The sample's table shows fewer than 550,000 distinct CDR3 sequences. This clonotype was sampled from a human donor with ulcerative colitis or Crohn's disease, or a healthy co-twin of an affected twin (not recorded which). Sequencing was carried out using blood.

CDR3 sequence reads: CASSPGLEGGGELFF. V and J are TRBV7-3 and TRBJ2-2; the D call from TCRdb, TRBD2, cannot be confirmed without DNA. In germline, CDR1 is SGHTA, CDR2 FQGTGA. CDR3 size: 15 residues.